A selection of T cell receptor beta chains follows, all from one sample in a study of cytomegalovirus exposure and HLA in healthy donors. Some clones are missing from TCRdb's copy, which holds only in-frame ones; the method was immunoSEQ multiplex PCR. The table includes some 170,000 clones, approximately 86% detected once. The sequencing sample was made of PBMCs. The source of these receptors is a woman under 30 in good health and CMV-seronegative. Both conserved end residues are part of each CDR3. Each record gives: CDR3 length, V gene, D gene, clone size, J gene, CDR3 protein, CDR3 DNA. A D gene is named only where the DNA matches it firmly. The listing skips clone size in some rows; elsewhere it reads once, few, many or a size class.

CDR3 length: 15
V gene: TRBV15
D gene: TRBD1
clone size: NA
J gene: TRBJ1-6
CDR3 protein: CATSSPGQGYSPLHF
CDR3 DNA: TGTGCCACCAGCAGCCCGGGACAGGGGTATTCACCCCTCCACTTT

CDR3 length: 12
V gene: TRBV10-3
D gene: NA
clone size: NA
J gene: TRBJ2-3
CDR3 protein: CAISVGADTQYF
CDR3 DNA: TGTGCCATCAGTGTTGGGGCGGATACGCAGTATTTT

CDR3 length: 13
V gene: TRBV27
D gene: TRBD2
clone size: once
J gene: TRBJ2-7
CDR3 protein: CASGGGGSYEQYF
CDR3 DNA: TGTGCCAGCGGGGGCGGGGGGTCCTACGAGCAGTACTTC

CDR3 length: 15
V gene: TRBV2
D gene: NA
clone size: NA
J gene: TRBJ2-1
CDR3 protein: CASSELPSSYNEQFF
CDR3 DNA: TGTGCCAGCAGTGAATTACCGAGCTCCTACAATGAGCAGTTCTTC

CDR3 length: 13
V gene: TRBV21-1
D gene: NA
clone size: NA
J gene: TRBJ2-5
CDR3 protein: CASSRTRLETQYF
CDR3 DNA: TGTGCCAGCAGCCGGACTCGATTAGAGACCCAGTACTTC

CDR3 length: 16
V gene: TRBV15
D gene: TRBD1
clone size: NA
J gene: TRBJ2-5
CDR3 protein: CATSSRRDRGVGTQYF
CDR3 DNA: TGTGCCACCAGCTCTCGAAGGGACAGGGGGGTTGGGACCCAGTACTTC

CDR3 length: 12
V gene: TRBV5-1
D gene: NA
clone size: NA
J gene: TRBJ1-2
CDR3 protein: CASSFGETGYTF
CDR3 DNA: TGCGCCAGCAGCTTCGGAGAAACTGGCTACACCTTC

CDR3 length: 14
V gene: TRBV5-1
D gene: NA
clone size: NA
J gene: TRBJ2-1
CDR3 protein: CASSLEGQGNEQFF
CDR3 DNA: TGCGCCAGCAGCTTGGAGGGCCAGGGAAATGAGCAGTTCTTC

CDR3 length: 13
V gene: TRBV5-1
D gene: NA
clone size: NA
J gene: TRBJ2-5
CDR3 protein: CASSLGLRETQYF
CDR3 DNA: TGCGCCAGCAGCTTGGGTCTGAGAGAGACCCAGTACTTC

CDR3 length: 12
V gene: TRBV12-5
D gene: NA
clone size: few
J gene: TRBJ2-7
CDR3 protein: CASGPGRSGQYF
CDR3 DNA: TGTGCTAGTGGTCCCGGACGTAGCGGGCAGTACTTC

CDR3 length: 16
V gene: TRBV18
D gene: TRBD1
clone size: NA
J gene: TRBJ2-2
CDR3 protein: CASSPLGTGRTGELFF
CDR3 DNA: TGTGCCAGCTCACCACTTGGGACAGGGAGAACCGGGGAGCTGTTTTTT

CDR3 length: 17
V gene: TRBV5-1
D gene: NA
clone size: NA
J gene: TRBJ1-5
CDR3 protein: CASSLDGWQGGDQPQHF
CDR3 DNA: TGCGCCAGCAGCTTGGACGGTTGGCAGGGTGGGGATCAGCCCCAGCATTTT

CDR3 length: 15
V gene: TRBV5-6
D gene: NA
clone size: NA
J gene: TRBJ2-6
CDR3 protein: CASSLPGPGANVLTF
CDR3 DNA: TGTGCCAGCAGCTTGCCAGGGCCTGGGGCCAACGTCCTGACTTTC

CDR3 length: 17
V gene: TRBV7-2
D gene: NA
clone size: NA
J gene: TRBJ2-7
CDR3 protein: CASSPYAGLAKPYEQYF
CDR3 DNA: TGTGCCAGCAGCCCTTACGCCGGGCTAGCGAAGCCCTACGAGCAGTACTTC

CDR3 length: 15
V gene: TRBV7-2
D gene: TRBD1
clone size: once
J gene: TRBJ1-2
CDR3 protein: CASSFGQGALSGYTF
CDR3 DNA: TGTGCCAGCAGCTTTGGTCAGGGGGCTCTAAGTGGCTACACCTTC

CDR3 length: 16
V gene: TRBV5-4
D gene: TRBD2
clone size: NA
J gene: TRBJ2-7
CDR3 protein: CASSLVLAGGPYEQYF
CDR3 DNA: TGTGCCAGCAGCTTAGTCCTAGCGGGAGGTCCCTACGAGCAGTACTTC

CDR3 length: 14
V gene: TRBV11-2
D gene: TRBD1
clone size: NA
J gene: TRBJ1-2
CDR3 protein: CASSPGQVWYGYTF
CDR3 DNA: TGTGCCAGCAGCCCGGGACAGGTTTGGTATGGCTACACCTTC

CDR3 length: 11
V gene: TRBV6-5
D gene: NA
clone size: NA
J gene: TRBJ1-2
CDR3 protein: CASSYLYGYTF
CDR3 DNA: TGTGCCAGCAGTTACTTATATGGCTACACCTTC

CDR3 length: 15
V gene: TRBV7-2
D gene: NA
clone size: NA
J gene: TRBJ1-1
CDR3 protein: CASSPREGKNTEAFF
CDR3 DNA: TGTGCCAGCAGCCCTAGAGAGGGCAAGAACACTGAAGCTTTCTTT

CDR3 length: 11
V gene: TRBV2
D gene: NA
clone size: NA
J gene: TRBJ2-1
CDR3 protein: CASSYFGEQFF
CDR3 DNA: TGTGCCAGCTCCTACTTCGGTGAGCAGTTCTTC

CDR3 length: 18
V gene: TRBV9
D gene: TRBD2
clone size: NA
J gene: TRBJ2-1
CDR3 protein: CASSVGRFSGRKSNEQFF
CDR3 DNA: TGTGCCAGCAGCGTAGGTCGTTTTAGCGGGAGAAAGTCCAATGAGCAGTTCTTC

CDR3 length: 16
V gene: TRBV4-3
D gene: NA
clone size: NA
J gene: TRBJ1-1
CDR3 protein: CASSQESPGGGTEAFF
CDR3 DNA: TGCGCCAGCAGCCAAGAGTCCCCCGGTGGCGGCACTGAAGCTTTCTTT

CDR3 length: 13
V gene: TRBV4-1
D gene: NA
clone size: NA
J gene: TRBJ1-1
CDR3 protein: CASSQERGTEAFF
CDR3 DNA: TGCGCCAGCAGCCAAGAACGGGGAACTGAAGCTTTCTTT